The rows below give T cell receptor beta chains drawn from one sample of a study of T cells in Graves' hyperthyroidism and ophthalmopathy. One entry per CDR3 protein results from TCRdb running MiXCR on the multiplex PCR reads. The data hold 400,000 to 450,000 distinct CDR3 sequences, with about 14% observed a single time. Sequencing was performed on blood. These TCRs come from a man aged 18 to 29 with Graves' ophthalmopathy. CDR3s include the opening cysteine and the closing phenylalanine or tryptophan. The D gene is left open where the match is weak. Rows may omit the clone size; those that give it use once, few, many or a size class.

TRBJ2-5 | many | TRBV6-1 | NA | TGTGCCAGCAGGAATCTAGGTGTAGAGACCCAGTACTTC | CASRNLGVETQYF
TRBJ2-2 | few | TRBV7-2 | NA | TGTGCCAGCAGCGATACCGGGATGAAACCCGGGGAGCTGTTTTTT | CASSDTGMKPGELFF
TRBJ2-5 | many | TRBV6-1 | NA | TGTGCCAGCAGCTCCCAGGCGGGGTCTTTAGAGACCCAGTACTTC | CASSSQAGSLETQYF
TRBJ1-2 | few | TRBV18 | TRBD1 | TGTGCCAGCTCAGCAATTTCGGGACAGGGGGCGAAAGGCTACACCTTC | CASSAISGQGAKGYTF
TRBJ2-1 | many | TRBV6-1 | TRBD2 | TGTGCCAGCAGTCTAGCCCGGGAGGGCTACAATGAGCAGTTCTTC | CASSLAREGYNEQFF
TRBJ2-1 | many | TRBV20-1 | TRBD1 | TGCAGTGCCCAGACAGGGGGCAATGAGCAGTTCTTC | CSAQTGGNEQFF
TRBJ2-5 | few | TRBV19 | NA | TGTGCCAGTAAAAGTATGGGGACCTGGGAGACCCAGTACTTC | CASKSMGTWETQYF
TRBJ2-1 | NA | TRBV5-4 | NA | TGTGCCAGCAGCTCCCCGGGACGGTACAATGAGCAGTTCTTC | CASSSPGRYNEQFF
TRBJ1-1 | NA | TRBV11-1 | NA | TGTGCCAGCAGCCACAGGGTCTTGAACACTGAAGCTTTCTTT | CASSHRVLNTEAFF
TRBJ2-1 | many | TRBV27 | NA | TGTGCCAGCAGTTTATCGGGGGACTGGGGCAATGAGCAGTTCTTC | CASSLSGDWGNEQFF
TRBJ1-2 | many | TRBV27 | NA | TGTGCCACCAGAATGGGGCAGAACTATGGCTACACCTTC | CATRMGQNYGYTF
TRBJ2-6 | NA | TRBV12-3/TRBV12-4 | NA | TGTGCCAGCATCGGAACTACAGTCTCTGGGGCCAACGTCCTGACTTTC | CASIGTTVSGANVLTF
TRBJ1-1 | many | TRBV20-1 | NA | TGCAGTGCTAGAGAACAGGGAGCCATGAACACTGAAGCTTTCTTT | CSAREQGAMNTEAFF
TRBJ2-5 | many | TRBV3-1 | NA | TGTGCCAGCAGCCAACGGGGACTCCAAGAGACCCAGTACTTC | CASSQRGLQETQYF
TRBJ2-1 | once | TRBV9 | NA | TGTGCCAGCAGCGTTTCCTGGACTAAACCAAAGGGTTATGAGCAGTTCTTC | CASSVSWTKPKGYEQFF
TRBJ2-2 | few | TRBV18 | TRBD2 | TGTGCCAGCTCAGCGGGAGGAGCCGGGGAGCTGTTTTTT | CASSAGGAGELFF
TRBJ2-1 | NA | TRBV4-1 | NA | TGCGCCAGCAGCCAAGTTATAAGGGTCGCCTACAATGAGCAGTTCTTC | CASSQVIRVAYNEQFF
TRBJ1-5 | many | TRBV3-1 | NA | TGTGCCAGCAGCCAAGATGGGAATAGCAATCAGCCCCAGCATTTT | CASSQDGNSNQPQHF
TRBJ1-2 | NA | TRBV7-6 | TRBD1 | TGTGCCAGCAGCGCATACAGGGGAGTAAACTATGGCTACACCTTC | CASSAYRGVNYGYTF
TRBJ1-1 | many | TRBV11-2 | NA | TGTGCCAGCAGCTTACGGGGCACAGGGCTAGAAGCTTTCTTT | CASSLRGTGLEAFF
TRBJ1-5 | once | TRBV19 | NA | TGTGCCAGTACTCCTAGGGAGAATCAGCCCCAGCATTTT | CASTPRENQPQHF
TRBJ2-5 | many | TRBV3-1 | NA | TGTGCCAGCAGCCAGACCGGGCCCCTAGCCCAGTACTTC | CASSQTGPLAQYF
TRBJ2-1 | many | TRBV27 | TRBD2 | TGTGCCAGCAGCCCGCTAGCGGGGGGGGCCAACTACAATGAGCAGTTCTTC | CASSPLAGGANYNEQFF
TRBJ1-1 | NA | TRBV19 | NA | TGTGCCAGTAGCCCTGGGGACTGGAGGTTGAACACTGAAGCTTTCTTT | CASSPGDWRLNTEAFF
TRBJ2-7 | many | TRBV12-3/TRBV12-4 | NA | TGTGCCAGCACTCTGAGTGGAGGACGGTACGAGCAGTACTTC | CASTLSGGRYEQYF
TRBJ1-5 | many | TRBV19 | TRBD1 | TGTGCCAGTAGTGAGGGACAGGGGTCTAGCAATCAGCCCCAGCATTTT | CASSEGQGSSNQPQHF
TRBJ1-5 | few | TRBV10-3 | NA | TGTGCCACGAAATCAGGGGCGGGGGATCAGCCCCAGCATTTT | CATKSGAGDQPQHF
TRBJ1-2 | many | TRBV7-9 | TRBD1 | TGTGCCAGCAGCCAACCCGGGACAGGGATCTATGGCTACACCTTC | CASSQPGTGIYGYTF
TRBJ1-2 | NA | TRBV12-3/TRBV12-4 | NA | TGTGCCAGCAGCCGACTTACAGGGTATGGCTACACCTTC | CASSRLTGYGYTF
TRBJ2-6 | NA | TRBV27 | NA | TGTGCCAGCCGGGGATACTCTGGGGCCAACGTCCTGACTTTC | CASRGYSGANVLTF
TRBJ2-5 | many | TRBV12-3/TRBV12-4 | NA | TGTGCCAGCAGACTAGGGAGCCAAGAGACCCAGTACTTC | CASRLGSQETQYF
TRBJ2-3 | many | TRBV3-1 | TRBD2 | TGTGCCAGCAGCGAAACGGGACTAGCGGGGATGTCAGATACGCAGTATTTT | CASSETGLAGMSDTQYF
TRBJ1-1 | many | TRBV30 | NA | TGTGCCTGGAGCAGACTCCACTCCACTGAAGCTTTCTTT | CAWSRLHSTEAFF
TRBJ1-2 | many | TRBV24-1 | NA | TGTGCCACCTCACCCGGGGGAGTGTATGGCTACACCTTC | CATSPGGVYGYTF
TRBJ1-1 | many | TRBV29-1 | NA | TGCAGCGTTGAAGGGGTAGCGGGGGCTGAGGGGACTGAAGCTTTCTTT | CSVEGVAGAEGTEAFF
TRBJ2-3 | many | TRBV5-1 | NA | TGTGCCAGCAGCCTGCAGAGCACAGATACGCAGTATTTT | CASSLQSTDTQYF
TRBJ2-7 | many | TRBV30 | TRBD2 | TGTGCCTGGAGTGGAATGACTAGCGGGGCCACATACGAGCAGTACTTC | CAWSGMTSGATYEQYF
TRBJ2-7 | many | TRBV28 | NA | TGTGCCAGCAGTTTCATGGACTACGAGCAGTACTTC | CASSFMDYEQYF
TRBJ2-2 | NA | TRBV11-2 | NA | TGTGCCAGCAGCCAAGATTCCGGCGGGGAGCTGTTTTTT | CASSQDSGGELFF
TRBJ2-1 | NA | TRBV4-1 | TRBD2 | TGCGCCAGCAGCCAAGATGAAGGGCCTAGCGGTTACAATGAGCAGTTCTTC | CASSQDEGPSGYNEQFF
TRBJ2-7 | few | TRBV6-1 | NA | TGTGCCAGCAGTGAAAAGACAGGTTCCCACGAGCAGTACTTC | CASSEKTGSHEQYF
TRBJ1-4 | NA | TRBV27 | NA | TGTGCCAGCAGTTGGAGCGGCACCGATGGTGAAAAACTGTTTTTT | CASSWSGTDGEKLFF
TRBJ2-7 | many | TRBV4-1 | TRBD1 | TGCGCCAGCAGCCAAGGGGACAGGGTAAACGAGCAGTACTTC | CASSQGDRVNEQYF
TRBJ2-7 | many | TRBV7-2 | TRBD2 | TGTGCCAGCAGCTTTTCTAGCGGGGTTCAATACGAGCAGTACTTC | CASSFSSGVQYEQYF
TRBJ2-1 | many | TRBV4-1 | TRBD2 | TGCGCCAGCAGCCAAGGAATCAGGCTAGCGGGAGAGCCAGAGCAGTTCTTC | CASSQGIRLAGEPEQFF
TRBJ2-1 | many | TRBV12-5 | NA | TGTGCTAGTGGTTTACCCACAGGGACCACCTACAATGAGCAGTTCTTC | CASGLPTGTTYNEQFF
TRBJ2-1 | many | TRBV30 | NA | TGTGCCTGGAAAAAACGCAGCTCCTACAATGAGCAGTTCTTC | CAWKKRSSYNEQFF
TRBJ2-1 | many | TRBV7-9 | NA | TGTGCCAGCAGCTTAGAGTACGGGTCTGAGCAGTTCTTC | CASSLEYGSEQFF
TRBJ2-1 | many | TRBV2 | TRBD1 | TGTGCCAGCAGTGATGGGACAGGGGGCTACAATGAGCAGTTCTTC | CASSDGTGGYNEQFF
TRBJ2-2 | many | TRBV5-1 | TRBD2 | TGCGCCAGCAGCTTGCAGCCTAGCGGGGGAGAGACCGGGGAGCTGTTTTTT | CASSLQPSGGETGELFF
TRBJ2-7 | NA | TRBV18 | NA | TGTGCCAGCTCACCTGTCAGGCCTGACTCCTACGAGCAGTACTTC | CASSPVRPDSYEQYF
TRBJ2-7 | few | TRBV18 | NA | TGTGCCAGCTCACCAAGTAACAGCAACCGTTGGGAGCAGTACTTC | CASSPSNSNRWEQYF
TRBJ2-7 | NA | TRBV19 | TRBD2 | TGTGCCAGTAGGGCGACTAGCGGGAGGGCCGGAGAGCAGTACTTC | CASRATSGRAGEQYF
TRBJ1-1 | NA | TRBV19 | TRBD1 | TGTGCCAGTAGTATGGGACAGTCGAACACTGAAGCTTTCTTT | CASSMGQSNTEAFF